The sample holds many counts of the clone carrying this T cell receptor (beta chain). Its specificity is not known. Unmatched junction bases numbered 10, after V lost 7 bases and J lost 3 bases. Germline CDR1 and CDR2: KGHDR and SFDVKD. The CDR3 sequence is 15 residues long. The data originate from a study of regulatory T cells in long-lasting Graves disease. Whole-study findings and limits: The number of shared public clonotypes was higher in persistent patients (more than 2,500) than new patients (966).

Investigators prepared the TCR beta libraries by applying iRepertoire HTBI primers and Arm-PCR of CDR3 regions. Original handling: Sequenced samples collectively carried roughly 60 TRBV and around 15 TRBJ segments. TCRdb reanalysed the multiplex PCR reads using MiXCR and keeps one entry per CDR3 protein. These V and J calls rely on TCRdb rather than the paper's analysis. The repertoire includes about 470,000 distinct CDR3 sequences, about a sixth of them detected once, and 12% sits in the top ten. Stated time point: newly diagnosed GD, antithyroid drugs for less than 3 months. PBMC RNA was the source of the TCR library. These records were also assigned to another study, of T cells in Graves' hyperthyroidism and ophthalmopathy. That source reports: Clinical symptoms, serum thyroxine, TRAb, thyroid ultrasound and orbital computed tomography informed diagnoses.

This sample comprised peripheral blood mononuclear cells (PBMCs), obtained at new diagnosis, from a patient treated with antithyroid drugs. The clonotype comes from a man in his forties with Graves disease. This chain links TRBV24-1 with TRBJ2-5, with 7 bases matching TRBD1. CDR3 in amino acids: CATSSSDRVEETQYF. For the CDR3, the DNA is TGTGCCACCAGCTCCTCAGACAGGGTGGAAGAGACCCAGTACTTC.